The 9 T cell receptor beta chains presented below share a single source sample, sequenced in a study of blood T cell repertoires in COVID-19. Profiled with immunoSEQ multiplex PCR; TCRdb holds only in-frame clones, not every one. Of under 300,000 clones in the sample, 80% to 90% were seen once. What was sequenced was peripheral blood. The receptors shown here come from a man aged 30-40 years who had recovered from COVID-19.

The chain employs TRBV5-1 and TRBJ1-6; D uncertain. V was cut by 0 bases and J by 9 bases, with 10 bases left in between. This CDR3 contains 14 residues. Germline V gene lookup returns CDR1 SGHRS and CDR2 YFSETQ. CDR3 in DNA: TGCGCCAGCAGCTTGGAGTCTCGGAGTTCACCCCTCCACTTT. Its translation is CASSLESRSSPLHF.

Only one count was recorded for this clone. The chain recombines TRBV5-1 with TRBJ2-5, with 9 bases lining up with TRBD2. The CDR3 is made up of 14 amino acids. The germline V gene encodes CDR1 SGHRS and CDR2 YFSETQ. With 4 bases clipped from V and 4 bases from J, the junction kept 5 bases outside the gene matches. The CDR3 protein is CASSPPTSGETQYF. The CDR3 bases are TGCGCCAGCAGCCCCCCGACTAGCGGAGAGACCCAGTACTTC.

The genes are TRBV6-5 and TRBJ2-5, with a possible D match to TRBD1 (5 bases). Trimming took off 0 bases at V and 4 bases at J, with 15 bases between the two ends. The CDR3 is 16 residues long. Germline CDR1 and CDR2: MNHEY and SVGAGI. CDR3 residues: CASSYSGIGAVETQYF. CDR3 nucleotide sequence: TGTGCCAGCAGTTACTCGGGGATTGGGGCGGTAGAGACCCAGTACTTC.

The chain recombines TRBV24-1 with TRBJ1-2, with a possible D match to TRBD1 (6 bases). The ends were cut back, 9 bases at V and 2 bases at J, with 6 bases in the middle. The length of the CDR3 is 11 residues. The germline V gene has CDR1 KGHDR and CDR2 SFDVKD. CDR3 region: CATQGNYGYTF. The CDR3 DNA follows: TGTGCCACCCAGGGGAACTATGGCTACACCTTC.

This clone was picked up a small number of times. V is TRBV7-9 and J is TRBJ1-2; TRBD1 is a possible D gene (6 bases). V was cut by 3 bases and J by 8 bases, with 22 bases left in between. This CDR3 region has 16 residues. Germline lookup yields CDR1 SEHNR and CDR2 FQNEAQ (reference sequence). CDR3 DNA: TGTGCCAGCAGCTTTATATCGATGGGGGGGCGAAGCGGCTACACCTTC. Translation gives CASSFISMGGRSGYTF. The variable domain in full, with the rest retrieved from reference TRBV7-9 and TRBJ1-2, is DTGVSQNPRHKITKRGQNVTFRCDPISEHNRLYWYRQTLGQGPEFLTYFQNEAQLEKSRLLSDRFSAERPKGSFSTLEIQRTEQGDSAMYLCASSFISMGGRSGYTFGSGTRLTVV.

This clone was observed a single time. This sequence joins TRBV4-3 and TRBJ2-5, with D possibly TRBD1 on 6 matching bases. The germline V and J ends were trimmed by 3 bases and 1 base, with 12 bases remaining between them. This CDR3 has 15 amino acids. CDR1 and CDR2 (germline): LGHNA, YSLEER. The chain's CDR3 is CASSQTGTSQETQYF. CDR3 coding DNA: TGCGCCAGCAGCCAGACCGGGACATCCCAAGAGACCCAGTACTTC.

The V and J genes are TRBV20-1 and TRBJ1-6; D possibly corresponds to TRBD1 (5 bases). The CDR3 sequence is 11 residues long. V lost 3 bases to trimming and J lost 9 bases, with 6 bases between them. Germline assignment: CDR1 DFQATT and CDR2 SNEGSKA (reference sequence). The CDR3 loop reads CSASGGSPLHF. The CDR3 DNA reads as TGCAGTGCTAGCGGGGGTTCACCCCTCCACTTT.

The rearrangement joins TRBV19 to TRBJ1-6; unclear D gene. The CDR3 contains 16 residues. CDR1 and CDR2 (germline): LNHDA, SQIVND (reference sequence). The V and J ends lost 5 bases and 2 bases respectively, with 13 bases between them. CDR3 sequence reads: CASSPDPAAYNSPLHF. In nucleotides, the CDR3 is TGTGCCAGTAGTCCCGATCCGGCGGCCTATAATTCACCCCTCCACTTT.

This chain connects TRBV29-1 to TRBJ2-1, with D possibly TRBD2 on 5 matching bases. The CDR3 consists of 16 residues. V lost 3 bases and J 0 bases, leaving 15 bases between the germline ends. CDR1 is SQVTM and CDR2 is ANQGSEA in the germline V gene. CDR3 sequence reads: CSVESPRGSSYNEQFF. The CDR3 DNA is TGCAGCGTTGAGTCCCCGAGAGGGAGCTCCTACAATGAGCAGTTCTTC.